This T cell receptor beta chain was recovered during a study of regulatory T cells in long-lasting Graves disease. CDR3 length equals 9 residues. The germline V gene encodes CDR1 SGHRS and CDR2 YFSETQ. Construction of the TCR beta libraries employed iRepertoire HTBI primers in conjunction with Arm-PCR of CDR3 regions. A single record per CDR3 protein comes from TCRdb applying MiXCR to the multiplex PCR reads. This sample has more than 650,000 distinct CDR3 sequences, with roughly 30% found just once. Comment on this clonotype: A read error may produce the germline difference seen at one junction end.

As for time point: persistent/refractory GD, antithyroid drugs over 5 years with positive TRAb. PBMC-extracted RNA yielded the TCR library. The sample was peripheral blood mononuclear cells (PBMCs), taken when the disease was refractory, from a patient treated with antithyroid drugs. The rearrangement links TRBV5-1 to TRBJ1-2, with D unclear. This sequence was found in a female donor with Graves disease. The CDR3 protein is CASSIRVPF. DNA for the CDR3: TGTGCCAGCAGCATCCGGGTACCCTTC.